This T cell receptor beta chain was found in a study of OX40 agonist ivuxolimab in advanced cancers. Profiling relied on immunoSEQ multiplex PCR, and the TCRdb table lists in-frame clones only, not all of them. The data hold fewer than 120,000 clones, with over 85% observed a single time. Germline values: CDR1 LNHDA, CDR2 SQIVND (reference sequence). CDR3 length: 15 amino acids. Trimming cost V 3 bases and J 1 base, with 12 bases left between them. The chain joins TRBV19 to TRBJ1-1; the D is unclear. The receptor comes from an adult with an advanced solid tumor such as melanoma, head and neck, liver or kidney cancer. The sequenced sample was CD4+ or CD8+ T cells sorted from blood, obtained in a trial of the OX40 agonist ivuxolimab. The DNA of the CDR3 is TGTGCCAGTAGTATTCAGAGAGCGGAGAACACTGAAGCTTTCTTT. Translation gives CASSIQRAENTEAFF.